The 19 T cell receptor beta chains listed next were all sequenced from one sample in a study of blood T cells in healthy people across ages. The second PCR ran roughly 7 to 12 cycles with a sample-barcoded 5' primer and J-beta primers. TCRdb re-derived calls from the 5' RACE reads in MiXCR, one entry per CDR3 protein. This table holds some 900,000 distinct CDR3 sequences, more than 25% found once. The sample comprised blood. The receptors were gathered from a woman older than 75 in good health.

This clonotype was seen repeatedly, ten times or more. The chain couples TRBV6-5 to TRBJ2-1; D possibly corresponds to TRBD1 (6 bases). This CDR3 has 23 residues. V was shortened by 2 bases and J by 1 base, with 33 bases between the two germline ends. Per germline, CDR1 MNHEY and CDR2 SVGAGI. CDR3 region: CASSYGPRGLGKTGIGSYNEQFF. CDR3 DNA: TGTGCCAGCAGTTACGGTCCACGGGGCTTGGGAAAAACAGGGATTGGGTCCTACAATGAGCAGTTCTTC.

The gene calls are TRBV6-2 or TRBV6-3 and TRBJ1-1; TRBD1 agrees at 7 bases. CDR1 is MNHEY, CDR2 SVGEGT, per germline. The V segment lost 6 bases and the J segment 4 bases; nucleotides outside the gene matches: 5. The CDR3 totals 13 residues. The CDR3 region has the DNA TGTGCCAGCAGACGACAGGGAGGCACTGAAGCTTTCTTT. Its protein product is CASRRQGGTEAFF.

The chain employs TRBV6-2 or TRBV6-3 and TRBJ2-7; D is undetermined. Per germline, CDR1 MNHEY and CDR2 SVGEGT. V was cut by 7 bases and J by 7 bases, with 23 bases left in between. The CDR3 has 15 residues. This CDR3 is CASTEARQVHGEQYF. The CDR3 region has the DNA TGTGCCAGCACCGAGGCGAGGCAGGTTCACGGGGAGCAGTACTTC.

About this clonotype: This may be a read error: a much more frequent sequence differs by one nucleotide. The chain's CDR3 is CASSQESGYTYNEQFF. CDR3 sequence (DNA): TGCGCCAGCAGCCAAGAGTCGGGATATACCTACAATGAGCAGTTCTTC. The chain carries TRBV4-1 and TRBJ2-1, with a possible D match to TRBD2 (5 bases). Per germline, CDR1 MGHRA and CDR2 YSYEKL. With 0 bases removed from V and 2 bases from J, the gap between germline ends came to 11 bases. The CDR3 is 16 residues long.

This clonotype showed up many times. The CDR3 DNA sequence: TGTGCCAGCAGTTTCTCCGCGGGACTAGCTCTGGCGGGCACAGATACGCAGTATTTT. It codes for CASSFSAGLALAGTDTQYF. The rearrangement links TRBV27 to TRBJ2-3, with 9 bases aligning to TRBD2. The CDR3 covers 19 residues. Germline CDR1 and CDR2: MNHEY and SMNVEV (reference sequence). The ends lost 3 bases at V and 1 base at J; junction bases unmatched: 14.

In this sample, this clonotype turned up many times. This sequence joins TRBV9 and TRBJ2-3, with 8 positions matching TRBD2. The J segment lost 0 bases and the V segment lost 2 bases, leaving 2 bases of the junction unmatched. CDR3 length: 15 residues. The germline V gene encodes CDR1 SGDLS and CDR2 YYNGEE. The CDR3 reads CASSVAGGSTDTQYF. The DNA of the CDR3 is TGTGCCAGCAGCGTCGCGGGGGGCAGCACAGATACGCAGTATTTT.

This clonotype was detected only a few times. This chain connects TRBV7-9 to TRBJ1-2; TRBD1 agrees at 7 bases. Trimming took 4 bases from V and 4 from J; bases not matched to a gene: 9. The CDR3 is 15 residues long. Germline values: CDR1 SEHNR, CDR2 FQNEAQ (reference sequence). CDR3 in DNA: TGTGCCAGCAGCTCCTCTTTAGGGGGCTTCTATGGCTACACCTTC. It codes for CASSSSLGGFYGYTF.

The sample holds a few counts of this clonotype. The DNA of the CDR3 is TGCAGTGCTAGGGACGGGGTGGCAGATACGCAGTATTTT. This codes for CSARDGVADTQYF. The gene calls are TRBV20-1 and TRBJ2-3; D is perhaps TRBD2 (5 bases). The germline V gene encodes CDR1 DFQATT and CDR2 SNEGSKA (reference sequence). CDR3 length: 13 amino acids. V was cut by 3 bases and J by 4 bases, with 11 bases left in between.

The sample holds many counts of this clonotype. The chain joins TRBV4-2 to TRBJ2-5, with D hard to call. This CDR3 has 14 amino acids. CDR1 and CDR2 from the germline V gene are LGHNA and YNFKEQ. Trimming took 0 bases from V and 4 from J, leaving 9 bases between them. CDR3 loop: CASSQDWEGETQYF. CDR3 DNA sequence: TGTGCCAGCAGCCAAGATTGGGAAGGAGAGACCCAGTACTTC.

As concerns this clonotype: A much larger clone sits a single nucleotide away, making a read error possible. The gene calls are TRBV6-5 and TRBJ2-1; 9 bases align to TRBD2. This CDR3 spans 16 amino acids. The germline V gene has CDR1 MNHEY and CDR2 SVGAGI. The ends lost 10 bases at V and 2 bases at J; junction bases unmatched: 12. The CDR3 coding sequence is TGTGCCACTACGGAAAGGCGGGGGGGACCCTACAATGAGCAGTTCTTC. Encoded protein: CATTERRGGPYNEQFF.

This clonotype has a handful of counts. Since a much larger clone is just one base distant, this may be a read error. V gene TRBV20-1 combines with J gene TRBJ1-6; 9 positions match TRBD1. V dropped 0 bases and J dropped 7; count of bases not matched to a gene: 4. CDR1 and CDR2 (germline): DFQATT, SNEGSKA (reference sequence). CDR3 length: 15 amino acids. The CDR3 region is CSARERDRVNSPLHF. The CDR3 nucleotides are TGCAGTGCTAGAGAAAGGGACAGGGTCAATTCACCCCTCCACTTT.

The CDR3 spells CASSPGDRANSPLHF. The DNA for the CDR3 is TGTGCCAGCAGCCCCGGGGACAGGGCAAATTCACCCCTCCACTTT. V gene TRBV3-1 combines with J gene TRBJ1-6; 9 bases match TRBD1. CDR3 length: 15 residues. CDR1 is LGHDT, CDR2 YNNKEL, per germline (reference sequence). Trimming took 4 bases from V and 7 from J; bases not matched to a gene: 5.

This clonotype was seen more than once but under ten times. A much larger clone is a single base away; this may be a read error. This rearrangement joins TRBV5-1 to TRBJ1-4, with D unresolved. This CDR3 has 14 residues. Per germline, CDR1 SGHRS and CDR2 YFSETQ. The V and J ends lost 4 bases and 6 bases respectively, with 13 bases between them. CDR3 protein: CASSKSSSDEKLFF. For the CDR3, the DNA is TGCGCCAGCAGCAAAAGTAGCAGCGATGAAAAACTGTTTTTT.

This clonotype has at least ten counts. The V gene is TRBV7-2, the J gene TRBJ2-1; 8 bases align to TRBD1. Germline V gene lookup returns CDR1 SGHTA and CDR2 FQGNSA. The J segment lost 0 bases and the V segment lost 5 bases, leaving 3 bases of the junction unmatched. CDR3 length: 15 amino acids. In nucleotides, the CDR3 is TGTGCCAGCAGCCAAGACAGGGGCTCCTACAATGAGCAGTTCTTC. Its translation: CASSQDRGSYNEQFF. The full variable domain, its missing parts supplied by reference TRBV7-2 and TRBJ2-1, is GAGVSQSPSNKVTEKGKDVELRCDPISGHTALYWYRQSLGQGLEFLIYFQGNSAPDKSGLPSDRFSAERTGGSVSTLTIQRTQQEDSAVYLCASSQDRGSYNEQFFGPGTRLTVL.

The chain recombines TRBV7-9 with TRBJ1-4; the D is unclear. Germline CDR1 SEHNR, CDR2 FQNEAQ (reference sequence). V lost 1 base and J 0 bases, leaving 12 bases between the germline ends. The CDR3 runs to 17 residues. The CDR3 DNA is TGTGCCAGCAGCTTAGGATCCACACGGCCAACTAATGAAAAACTGTTTTTT. It translates to CASSLGSTRPTNEKLFF.

The chain combines TRBV28 with TRBJ1-3; D gene ambiguous. V gave up 2 bases and J gave up 4 bases, with 9 bases separating them. This CDR3 region has 14 residues. Germline V gene lookup returns CDR1 MDHEN and CDR2 SYDVKM. The CDR3 DNA is TGTGCCAGCAGTTTACGACACCTCGGAAACACCATATATTTT. The encoded protein is CASSLRHLGNTIYF. Full variable domain (rest looked up from reference TRBV28 and TRBJ1-3): DVKVTQSSRYLVKRTGEKVFLECVQDMDHENMFWYRQDPGLGLRLIYFSYDVKMKEKGDIPEGYSVSREKKERFSLILESASTNQTSMYLCASSLRHLGNTIYFGEGSWLTVV.

This chain joins TRBV7-2 and TRBJ1-1, with D perhaps TRBD1 (5 bases). This CDR3 is built from 15 residues. V shed 5 bases and J shed 4 bases, with 17 bases lying between them. CDR1 and CDR2 from the germline V gene are SGHTA and FQGNSA. CDR3 protein: CASSPGGRRTTEAFF. The CDR3 region has the DNA TGTGCCAGCAGCCCCGGGGGACGGCGGACCACTGAAGCTTTCTTT.

This clonotype showed up just once. In DNA form, the CDR3 reads TGTGCCAGCAGCGAAACCCTGTCCGGTGAGACCCAGTACTTC. Protein sequence: CASSETLSGETQYF. This chain joins TRBV5-4 and TRBJ2-5; no firm D call. In germline, CDR1 is SGHNT, CDR2 YYREEE (reference sequence). This CDR3 comprises 14 residues. V lost 4 bases to trimming and J lost 5 bases, with 15 bases between them.

This clonotype was seen more than once but under ten times. This sequence joins TRBV10-1 and TRBJ2-7, with TRBD1 matching 8 bases. After removal of 3 bases from V and 5 bases from J, the junction contained 3 bases not matched to a gene. Germline CDR1 reads WNHNN; CDR2 reads SYGVQD (reference sequence). The CDR3 extends over 13 amino acids. The CDR3 spells CASSEPGGDEQYF. CDR3 DNA: TGCGCCAGCAGTGAACCAGGGGGCGACGAGCAGTACTTC.